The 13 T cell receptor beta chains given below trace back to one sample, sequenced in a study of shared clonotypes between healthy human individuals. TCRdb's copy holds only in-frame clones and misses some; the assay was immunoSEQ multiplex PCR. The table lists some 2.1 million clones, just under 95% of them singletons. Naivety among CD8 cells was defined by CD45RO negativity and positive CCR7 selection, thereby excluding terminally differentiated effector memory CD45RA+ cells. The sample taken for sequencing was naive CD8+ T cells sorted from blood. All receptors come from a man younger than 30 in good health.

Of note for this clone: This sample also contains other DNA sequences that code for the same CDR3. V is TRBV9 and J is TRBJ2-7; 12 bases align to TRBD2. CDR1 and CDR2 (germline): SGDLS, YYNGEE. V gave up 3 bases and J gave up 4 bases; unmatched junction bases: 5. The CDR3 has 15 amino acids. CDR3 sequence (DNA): TGTGCCAGCAGCGCCGGGACTAGCGGGTCTTACGAGCAGTACTTC. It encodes CASSAGTSGSYEQYF.

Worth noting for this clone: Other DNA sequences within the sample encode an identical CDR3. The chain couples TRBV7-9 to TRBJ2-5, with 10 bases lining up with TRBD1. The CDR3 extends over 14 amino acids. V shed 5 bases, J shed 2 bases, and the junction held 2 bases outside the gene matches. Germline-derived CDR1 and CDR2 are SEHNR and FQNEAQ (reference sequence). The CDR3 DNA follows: TGTGCCAGCAGCCCGGGACAGGGGCAAGAGACCCAGTACTTC. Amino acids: CASSPGQGQETQYF.

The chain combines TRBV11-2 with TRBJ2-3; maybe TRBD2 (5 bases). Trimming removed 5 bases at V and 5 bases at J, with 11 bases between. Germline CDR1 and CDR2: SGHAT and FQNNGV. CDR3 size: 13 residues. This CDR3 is CASSADWGDTQYF. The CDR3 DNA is TGTGCCAGCAGCGCGGACTGGGGAGATACGCAGTATTTT.

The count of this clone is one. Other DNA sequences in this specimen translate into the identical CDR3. The CDR3 spells CASSEVGTLSNQPQHF. CDR3 DNA: TGTGCCAGCAGTGAAGTAGGGACCCTTAGCAATCAGCCCCAGCATTTT. This chain links TRBV2 with TRBJ1-5; D may be TRBD1 (5 bases). Deletions cut 1 base from V and 0 bases from J, with 10 bases between. Germline CDR1 is SNHLY and CDR2 is FYNNEI. The CDR3 runs to 16 residues.

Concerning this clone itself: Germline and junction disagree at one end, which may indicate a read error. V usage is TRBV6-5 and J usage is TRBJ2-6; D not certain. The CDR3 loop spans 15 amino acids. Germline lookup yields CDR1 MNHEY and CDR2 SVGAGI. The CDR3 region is CASTYTISGANVLTF. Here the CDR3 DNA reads TGTGCCAGCACTTACACGATCTCTGGGGCCAACGTCCTGACTTTC.

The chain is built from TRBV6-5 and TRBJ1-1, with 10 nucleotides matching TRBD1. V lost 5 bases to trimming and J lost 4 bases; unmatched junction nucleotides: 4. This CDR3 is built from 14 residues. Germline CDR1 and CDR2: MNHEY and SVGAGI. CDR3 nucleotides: TGTGCCAGCAGTAATGGACAGGGGGGCACTGAAGCTTTCTTT. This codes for CASSNGQGGTEAFF.

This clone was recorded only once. The chain's CDR3 is CASSYSMGAEAFF. CDR3 nucleotide sequence: TGTGCCAGCAGTTACTCCATGGGCGCTGAAGCTTTCTTT. J is TRBJ1-1 and V is TRBV6-5; D ambiguous. The CDR3 sequence is 13 residues long. The V gene's germline CDR1 is MNHEY and CDR2 SVGAGI. V lost 0 bases and J lost 6, with 8 bases in between.

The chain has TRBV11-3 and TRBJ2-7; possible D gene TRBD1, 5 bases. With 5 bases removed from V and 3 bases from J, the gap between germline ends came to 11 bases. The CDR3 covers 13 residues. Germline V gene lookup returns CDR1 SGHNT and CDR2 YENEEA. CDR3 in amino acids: CASSPADSYEQYF. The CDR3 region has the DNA TGTGCCAGCAGCCCCGCAGACAGCTACGAGCAGTACTTC.

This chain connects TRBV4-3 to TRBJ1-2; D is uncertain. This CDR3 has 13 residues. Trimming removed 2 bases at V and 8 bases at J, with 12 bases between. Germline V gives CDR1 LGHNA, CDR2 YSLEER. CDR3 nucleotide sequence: TGCGCCAGCAGCCAATTCGTAGCGGAAGGCTACACCTTC. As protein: CASSQFVAEGYTF.

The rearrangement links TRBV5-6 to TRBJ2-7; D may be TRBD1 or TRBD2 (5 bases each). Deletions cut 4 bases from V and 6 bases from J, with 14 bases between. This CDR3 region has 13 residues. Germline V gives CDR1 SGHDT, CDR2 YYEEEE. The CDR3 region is CASSQWGLSEQYF. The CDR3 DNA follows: TGTGCCAGCAGCCAATGGGGGTTAAGCGAGCAGTACTTC. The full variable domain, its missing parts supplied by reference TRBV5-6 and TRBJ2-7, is DAGVTQSPTHLIKTRGQQVTLRCSPKSGHDTVSWYQQALGQGPQFIFQYYEEEERQRGNFPDRFSGHQFPNYSSELNVNALLLGDSALYLCASSQWGLSEQYFGPGTRLTVT.

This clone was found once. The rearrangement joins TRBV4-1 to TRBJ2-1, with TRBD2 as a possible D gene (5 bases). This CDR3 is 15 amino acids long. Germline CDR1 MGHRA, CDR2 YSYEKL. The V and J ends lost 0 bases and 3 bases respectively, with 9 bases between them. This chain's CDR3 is CASSQEGRGYNEQFF. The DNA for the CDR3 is TGCGCCAGCAGCCAAGAAGGGAGAGGCTACAATGAGCAGTTCTTC.

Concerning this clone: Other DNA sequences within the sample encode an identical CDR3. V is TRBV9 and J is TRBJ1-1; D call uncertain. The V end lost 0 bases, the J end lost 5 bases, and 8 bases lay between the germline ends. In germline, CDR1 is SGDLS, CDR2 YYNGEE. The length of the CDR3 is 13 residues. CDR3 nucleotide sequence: TGTGCCAGCAGCGTAGTATCTGGGACTGAAGCTTTCTTT. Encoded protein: CASSVVSGTEAFF. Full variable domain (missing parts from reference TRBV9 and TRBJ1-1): DSGVTQTPKHLITATGQRVTLRCSPRSGDLSVYWYQQSLDQGLQFLIQYYNGEERAKGNILERFSAQQFPDLHSELNLSSLELGDSALYFCASSVVSGTEAFFGQGTRLTVV.

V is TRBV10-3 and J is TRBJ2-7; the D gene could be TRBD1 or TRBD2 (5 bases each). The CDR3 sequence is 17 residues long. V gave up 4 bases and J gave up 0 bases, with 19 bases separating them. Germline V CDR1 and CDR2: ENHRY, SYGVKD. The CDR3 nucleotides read TGTGCCATCAGTGCCCCTCCCGGGGCGAGCCTCTCCTACGAGCAGTACTTC. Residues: CAISAPPGASLSYEQYF.